This T cell receptor (beta chain) was retrieved from a study of blood T cell repertoires in COVID-19 (dated by TCRdb to 2020 to 2022). Regarding the study in general: Samples covering the acute and convalescent phases of COVID-19 were provided by collaborators in the United States, Italy and Spain. The repertoires were made available in a free public database intended to serve as a resource for research on the immune response to SARS-CoV-2. Nearly every sample came with metadata listing a de-identified subject ID, COVID-19 status, age in years and sex. HLA class I and class II types, where available, came from metadata supplied by the sample provider rather than from assay-based typing. The dataset comprised deeply sampled blood TCRbeta repertoires from subjects exposed to, actively infected with, or recovered from COVID-19. The prospective study material was composed of cDNA or gDNA derived from T cells, B-cell-depleted T cells, or PBMCs. Samples came from the ongoing ImmuneRACE study (first 160 participants) plus 1,254 subjects from 6 global collaborators.

V is shortened by 0 bases, J by 3 bases, and the region joining them spans 11 bases. The CDR3 holds 15 amino acids from the cysteine to the phenylalanine. The CDR3 DNA has 45 bases and is translated from base 1. CDR1 is given as MGHRA and CDR2 as YSYEKL, both from the germline V gene. The immunoSEQ Assay, a bias-controlled multiplex PCR, was used to amplify TCRbeta CDR3 regions from genomic DNA. The authors' analysis ran thus. Within the assay, amplification of reference gene primers was used to estimate how many nucleated cells each sample contained. Sequence reads were collapsed and filtered to measure the absolute abundance of every unique TCRbeta CDR3 rearrangement. For each sample, productive Simpson clonality was calculated as the square root of Simpson's diversity index over productive rearrangements. In its TCRdb copy, this immuneACCESS table keeps in-frame sequences only and misses some clones. Where compared with another copy, unresolved V genes explain less than half of these, and the others have no known cause. V, J and clone size are those of that table, while D and trimming were read from the DNA. Counted in this sample were approximately 130,000 clones; roughly 86% of them appeared once. The ten largest make up more than 10% of the sample.

On this clone: It lacks a known antigen. Qualities for individual bases were not recorded, and no much larger clone is one base off.

The collaborating institutions used their own protocols to collect whole blood in K2EDTA tubes. For TCRbeta analysis, collaborators shipped samples as frozen whole blood, isolated PBMCs, or DNA extracted from either of those sample types. Study-wide conclusions, independent of this receptor: The quantity of clinical and demographic metadata differed by source and by participant and was supplied without curation.

The sequence came from a human donor in a cohort sampled during active COVID-19. Recombination connected TRBV4-1 to TRBJ1-2, with the D gene uncertain. Sequencing was carried out using peripheral blood. The CDR3 region: CASSQDRPPDYGYTF. The bases read TGCGCCAGCAGCCAAGACAGGCCGCCGGACTATGGCTACACCTTC.